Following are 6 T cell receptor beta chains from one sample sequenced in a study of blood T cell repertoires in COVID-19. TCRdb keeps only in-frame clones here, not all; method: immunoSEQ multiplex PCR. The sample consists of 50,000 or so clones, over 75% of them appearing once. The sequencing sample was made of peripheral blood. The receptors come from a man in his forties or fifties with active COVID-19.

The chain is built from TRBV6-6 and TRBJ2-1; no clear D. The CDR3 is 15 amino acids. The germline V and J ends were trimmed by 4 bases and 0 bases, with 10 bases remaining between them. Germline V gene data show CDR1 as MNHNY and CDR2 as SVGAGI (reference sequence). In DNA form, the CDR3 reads TGTGCCAGCAGTTTACACCTAGACTCCTACAATGAGCAGTTCTTC. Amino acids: CASSLHLDSYNEQFF.

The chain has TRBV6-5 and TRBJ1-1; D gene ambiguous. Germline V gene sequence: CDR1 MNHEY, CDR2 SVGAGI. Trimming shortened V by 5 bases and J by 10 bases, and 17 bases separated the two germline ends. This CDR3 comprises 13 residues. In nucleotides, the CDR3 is TGTGCCAGCAGTCGCGAGGAGTCTAGCGGAGCTTTCTTT. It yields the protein CASSREESSGAFF.

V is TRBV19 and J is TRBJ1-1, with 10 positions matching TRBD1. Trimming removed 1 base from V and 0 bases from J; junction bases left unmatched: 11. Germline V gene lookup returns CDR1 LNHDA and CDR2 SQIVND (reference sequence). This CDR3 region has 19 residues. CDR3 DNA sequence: TGTGCCAGTAGTATAGCTAGCGGACAGGGGGGTGGCATGAACACTGAAGCTTTCTTT. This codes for CASSIASGQGGGMNTEAFF. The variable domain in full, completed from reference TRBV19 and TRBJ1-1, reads DGGITQSPKYLFRKEGQNVTLSCEQNLNHDAMYWYRQDPGQGLRLIYYSQIVNDFQKGDIAEGYSVSREKKESFPLTVTSAQKNPTAFYLCASSIASGQGGGMNTEAFFGQGTRLTVV.

Written as DNA, the CDR3 is TGTGCCAGCAGTGATCGACAGGGATCGGACGAGCAGTACTTC. Protein product: CASSDRQGSDEQYF. The chain recombines TRBV6-1 with TRBJ2-7; 7 bases match TRBD1. The length of the CDR3 is 14 residues. J lost 5 bases, V lost 3 bases, and 7 bases had no gene match. Germline V gene data show CDR1 as MNHNS and CDR2 as SASEGT.

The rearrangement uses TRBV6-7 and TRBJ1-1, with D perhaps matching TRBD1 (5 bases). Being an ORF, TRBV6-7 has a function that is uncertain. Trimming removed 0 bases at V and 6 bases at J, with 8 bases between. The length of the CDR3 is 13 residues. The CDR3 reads CASSYSRQPEAFF. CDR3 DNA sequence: TGTGCCAGCAGTTACTCGCGACAGCCTGAAGCTTTCTTT.

The CDR3 region has the DNA TGTGCCAGCAGTCGATCCACGGGAGGGAGGAGTGGCACTGAAGCTTTCTTT. Its translation: CASSRSTGGRSGTEAFF. This sequence joins TRBV6-6 and TRBJ1-1; D is uncertain. The CDR3 sequence is 17 residues long. Germline CDR1 MNHNY, CDR2 SVGAGI (reference sequence). The V gene lost 5 bases and the J gene lost 4 bases, with 23 bases spanning the gap.